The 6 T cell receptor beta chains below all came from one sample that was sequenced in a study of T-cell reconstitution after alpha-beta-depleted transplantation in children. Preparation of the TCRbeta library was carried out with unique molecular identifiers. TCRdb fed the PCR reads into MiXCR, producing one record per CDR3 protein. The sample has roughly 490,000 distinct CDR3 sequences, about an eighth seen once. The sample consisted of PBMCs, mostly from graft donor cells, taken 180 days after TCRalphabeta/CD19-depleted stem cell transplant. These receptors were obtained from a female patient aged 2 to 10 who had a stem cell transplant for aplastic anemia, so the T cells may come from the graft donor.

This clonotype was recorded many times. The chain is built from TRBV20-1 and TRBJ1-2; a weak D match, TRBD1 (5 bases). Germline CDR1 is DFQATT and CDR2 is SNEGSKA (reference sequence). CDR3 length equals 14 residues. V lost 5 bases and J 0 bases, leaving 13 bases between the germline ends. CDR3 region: CSAGGGSSNYGYTF. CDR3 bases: TGCAGTGCTGGCGGGGGGTCTTCTAACTATGGCTACACCTTC.

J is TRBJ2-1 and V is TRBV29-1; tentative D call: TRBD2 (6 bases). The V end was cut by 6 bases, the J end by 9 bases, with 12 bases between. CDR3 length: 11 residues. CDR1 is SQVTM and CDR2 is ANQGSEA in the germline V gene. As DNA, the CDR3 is TGCAGCGTACTCGCGACTAGTGAGCAGTTCTTC. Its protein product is CSVLATSEQFF.

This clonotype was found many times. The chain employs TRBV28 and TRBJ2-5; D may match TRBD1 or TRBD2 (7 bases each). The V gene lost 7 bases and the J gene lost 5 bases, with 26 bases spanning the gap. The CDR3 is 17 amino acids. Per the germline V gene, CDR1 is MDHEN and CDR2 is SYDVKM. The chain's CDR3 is CASTPFRKGAGGETQYF. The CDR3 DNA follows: TGTGCCAGCACTCCTTTTCGAAAGGGGGCCGGGGGGGAGACCCAGTACTTC.

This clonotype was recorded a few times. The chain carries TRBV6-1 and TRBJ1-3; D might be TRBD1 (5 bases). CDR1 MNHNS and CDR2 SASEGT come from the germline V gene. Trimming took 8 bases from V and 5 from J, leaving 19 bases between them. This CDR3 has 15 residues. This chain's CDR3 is CASRPAGTRRNTIYF. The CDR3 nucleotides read TGTGCCAGCCGCCCCGCCGGGACGAGAAGAAACACCATATATTTT.

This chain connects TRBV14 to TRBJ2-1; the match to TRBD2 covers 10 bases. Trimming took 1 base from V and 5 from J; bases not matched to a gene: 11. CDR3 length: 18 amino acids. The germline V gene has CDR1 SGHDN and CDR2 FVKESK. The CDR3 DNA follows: TGTGCCAGCAGCCAAGGGGTCAAGCGGGAGGGCCGGAACAATGAGCAGTTCTTC. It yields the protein CASSQGVKREGRNNEQFF. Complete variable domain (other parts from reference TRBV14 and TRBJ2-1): EAGVTQFPSHSVIEKGQTVTLRCDPISGHDNLYWYRRVMGKEIKFLLHFVKESKQDESGMPNNRFLAERTGGTYSTLKVQPAELEDSGVYFCASSQGVKREGRNNEQFFGPGTRLTVL.

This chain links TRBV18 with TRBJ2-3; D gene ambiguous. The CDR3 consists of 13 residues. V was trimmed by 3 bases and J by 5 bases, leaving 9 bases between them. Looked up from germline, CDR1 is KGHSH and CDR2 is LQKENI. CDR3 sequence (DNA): TGTGCCAGCTCACCTTTCCAAGGAGATACGCAGTATTTT. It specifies CASSPFQGDTQYF.